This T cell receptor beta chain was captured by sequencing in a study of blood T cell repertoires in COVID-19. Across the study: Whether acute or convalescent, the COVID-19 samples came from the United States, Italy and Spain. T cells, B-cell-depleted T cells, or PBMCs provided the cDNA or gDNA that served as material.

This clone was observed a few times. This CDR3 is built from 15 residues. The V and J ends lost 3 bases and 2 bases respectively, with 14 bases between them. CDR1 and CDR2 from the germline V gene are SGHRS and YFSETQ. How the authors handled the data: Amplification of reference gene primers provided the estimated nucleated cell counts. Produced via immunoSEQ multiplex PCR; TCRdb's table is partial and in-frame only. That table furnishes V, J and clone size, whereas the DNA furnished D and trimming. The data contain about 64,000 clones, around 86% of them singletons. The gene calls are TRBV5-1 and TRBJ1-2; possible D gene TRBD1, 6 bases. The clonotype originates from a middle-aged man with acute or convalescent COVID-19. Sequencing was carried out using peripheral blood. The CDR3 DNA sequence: TGCGCCAGCAGCTACCAGACAGGATCCAACTATGGCTACACCTTC. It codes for CASSYQTGSNYGYTF. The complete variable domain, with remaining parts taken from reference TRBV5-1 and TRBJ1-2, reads KAGVTQTPRYLIKTRGQQVTLSCSPISGHRSVSWYQQTPGQGLQFLFEYFSETQRNKGNFPGRFSGRQFSNSRSEMNVSTLELGDSALYLCASSYQTGSNYGYTFGSGTRLTVV.